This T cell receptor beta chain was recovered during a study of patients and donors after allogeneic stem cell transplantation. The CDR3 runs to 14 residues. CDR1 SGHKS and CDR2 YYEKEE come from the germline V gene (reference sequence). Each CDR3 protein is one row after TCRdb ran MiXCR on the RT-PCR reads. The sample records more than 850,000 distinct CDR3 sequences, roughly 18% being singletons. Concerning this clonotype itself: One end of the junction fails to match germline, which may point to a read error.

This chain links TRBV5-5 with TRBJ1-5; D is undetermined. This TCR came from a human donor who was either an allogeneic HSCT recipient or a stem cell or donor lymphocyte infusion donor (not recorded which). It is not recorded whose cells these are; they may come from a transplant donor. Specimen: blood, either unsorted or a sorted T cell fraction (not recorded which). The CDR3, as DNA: TGTGCCAGAAGCTTGGTTGGTAGAGGGCAGCCCCAGCATTTT. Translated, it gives CARSLVGRGQPQHF.